Each of the 16 T cell receptor beta chains below was sequenced from the same sample in a study of CD8 T cells in ankylosing spondylitis. Via MiXCR, TCRdb re-called the 5' RACE reads, giving one row per CDR3 protein. The sample lists about 240,000 distinct CDR3 sequences; approximately 8% were seen once. The material sequenced was blood, either unsorted or a sorted T cell fraction (not recorded which). The receptors stem from a female donor with ankylosing spondylitis or in good health (not recorded which).

This clonotype was seen many times. The chain combines TRBV28 with TRBJ2-1; 8 bases align to TRBD1. The CDR3 loop spans 14 amino acids. The V gene end was trimmed by 3 bases and the J gene end by 6 bases; junction bases not matched to a gene: 4. The germline CDR1 and CDR2 sequences are MDHEN and SYDVKM. CDR3 sequence (DNA): TGTGCCAGCAGTTTGGGGACAGGTTTCAATGAGCAGTTCTTC. Protein: CASSLGTGFNEQFF.

This chain uses TRBV5-1 with TRBJ2-1; 11 bases are shared with TRBD1. CDR3 length: 15 amino acids. Germline CDR1 and CDR2: SGHRS and YFSETQ. Trimming cost V 4 bases and J 5 bases; bases outside gene matches: 5. CDR3 in amino acids: CASSTGTGGHNEQFF. CDR3 coding DNA: TGCGCCAGCAGCACAGGGACAGGGGGGCACAATGAGCAGTTCTTC.

V is TRBV7-2 and J is TRBJ2-1, with a possible D match to TRBD2 (5 bases). Germline-derived CDR1 and CDR2 are SGHTA and FQGNSA. Trimming shortened V by 3 bases and J by 9 bases, and 12 bases separated the two germline ends. This CDR3 is 13 amino acids long. CDR3: CASSFRLGGEQFF. The DNA of the CDR3 is TGTGCCAGCAGCTTCCGTTTAGGAGGTGAGCAGTTCTTC.

This clonotype was counted ten times or more. This sequence joins TRBV25-1 and TRBJ2-6; TRBD2 is a possible D gene (5 bases). Germline V lookup: CDR1 MGHDK, CDR2 SYGVNS. CDR3 length: 15 residues. The V end was cut by 6 bases, the J end by 0 bases, with 9 bases between. CDR3 protein: CASSRGSSGANVLTF. DNA of the CDR3: TGTGCCAGCAGCCGAGGGTCCTCTGGGGCCAACGTCCTGACTTTC.

The chain recombines TRBV29-1 with TRBJ1-1, with D possibly TRBD1 on 6 matching bases. The CDR3 sequence is 12 residues long. The germline V gene has CDR1 SQVTM and CDR2 ANQGSEA. Trimming cost V 5 bases and J 6 bases, with 13 bases left between them. This CDR3 is CSVRGGDPEAFF. Written as DNA, the CDR3 is TGCAGCGTTCGGGGGGGCGACCCTGAAGCTTTCTTT.

This clonotype was counted many times. The gene calls are TRBV4-3 and TRBJ1-1; perhaps TRBD1 as D (6 bases). The germline V and J ends were trimmed by 4 bases and 0 bases, with 12 bases remaining between them. The CDR3 has 15 amino acids. Germline V gene lookup returns CDR1 LGHNA and CDR2 YSLEER. CDR3 sequence reads: CASSRPGGLNTEAFF. CDR3 DNA: TGCGCCAGCAGCCGGCCCGGGGGGCTGAACACTGAAGCTTTCTTT.

This clonotype was counted ten times or more. The chain is built from TRBV20-1 and TRBJ1-2; D unresolved. Germline loops: CDR1 DFQATT, CDR2 SNEGSKA (reference sequence). The CDR3 totals 13 residues. Trimming shortened V by 6 bases and J by 4 bases, and 15 bases separated the two germline ends. The DNA of the CDR3 is TGCAGTGCGGAGAAACTTCAATCCTATGGCTACACCTTC. It codes for CSAEKLQSYGYTF.

The table lists this clonotype with a few counts. The chain joins TRBV5-6 to TRBJ2-6; D is unresolved. CDR1 and CDR2 from the germline V gene are SGHDT and YYEEEE. Deletions cut 4 bases from V and 0 bases from J, with 8 bases between. The CDR3 runs 15 residues. CDR3 bases: TGTGCCAGCAGCCGCGAACACTCTGGGGCCAACGTCCTGACTTTC. This sequence encodes CASSREHSGANVLTF.

The V and J genes are TRBV7-6 and TRBJ1-3, with 7 bases that match TRBD1. CDR3 length: 15 residues. After removal of 5 bases from V and 3 bases from J, the junction contained 7 bases not matched to a gene. Germline assignment: CDR1 SGHVS and CDR2 FNYEAQ. CDR3 loop: CASSPTGTVGNTIYF. The CDR3 DNA sequence: TGTGCCAGCAGCCCGACCGGGACAGTTGGAAACACCATATATTTT.

This clonotype has ten or more counts. CDR3 DNA: TGTGCCAGCAGCACACCCCGGGACGCGAATTTCTCTGGGGCCAACGTCCTGACTTTC. Protein sequence: CASSTPRDANFSGANVLTF. The gene calls are TRBV21-1 and TRBJ2-6; TRBD1, as called in the table, went unchecked against the DNA. TRBV21-1 is labeled a pseudogene. This CDR3 comprises 19 residues.

The sample holds many counts of this clonotype. This chain joins TRBV5-1 and TRBJ2-1; 10 bases align to TRBD1. CDR1 and CDR2 from the germline V gene are SGHRS and YFSETQ. V lost 1 base, J lost 6 bases, and 19 bases stayed unmatched. The CDR3 totals 20 residues. The CDR3: CASSLYGDRGYNEGGNEQFF. The CDR3 DNA sequence: TGCGCCAGCAGCTTGTATGGGGACAGGGGCTACAATGAAGGGGGCAATGAGCAGTTCTTC.

This clonotype has at least ten counts. The gene calls are TRBV20-1 and TRBJ2-1, with D possibly TRBD2 on 6 matching bases. V was clipped by 0 bases and J by 7 bases, with 16 bases between them. Per germline, CDR1 DFQATT and CDR2 SNEGSKA (reference sequence). CDR3 length: 15 residues. The chain's CDR3 is CSARDPRGSWNEQFF. CDR3 bases: TGCAGTGCTAGAGACCCACGGGGGTCATGGAATGAGCAGTTCTTC.

This clonotype was seen repeatedly, ten times or more. The chain employs TRBV5-1 and TRBJ1-1, with D unresolved. Per germline, CDR1 SGHRS and CDR2 YFSETQ. Trimming removed 0 bases at V and 1 base at J, with 10 bases between. The CDR3 is 15 residues long. The CDR3 DNA is TGCGCCAGCAGCTTGGGGTACGTTGGGAACACTGAAGCTTTCTTT. Translated, it gives CASSLGYVGNTEAFF.

There are a few counts of this clonotype. The chain couples TRBV18 to TRBJ2-7; 12 bases line up with TRBD2. Germline V CDR1 and CDR2: KGHSH, LQKENI. J lost 6 bases, V lost 6 bases, and 12 bases had no gene match. This CDR3 spans 16 amino acids. CDR3 nucleotide sequence: TGTGCCAGCTCGTACAACCTAGCGGGAGGGCCGACCGAGCAGTACTTC. Protein sequence: CASSYNLAGGPTEQYF.

The table lists this clonotype with a few counts. V usage is TRBV2 and J usage is TRBJ2-5, with D perhaps TRBD2 (5 bases). Trimming stripped 7 bases from V and 5 bases from J, with 26 bases between. Germline CDR1 reads SNHLY; CDR2 reads FYNNEI. CDR3 size: 17 residues. CDR3 in DNA: TGTGCCAGCACGGGTCAAGCGGTGCTAGGCCTAATGGAGACCCAGTACTTC. Its protein is CASTGQAVLGLMETQYF. Full variable domain (rest looked up from reference TRBV2 and TRBJ2-5): EPEVTQTPSHQVTQMGQEVILRCVPISNHLYFYWYRQILGQKVEFLVSFYNNEISEKSEIFDDQFSVERPDGSNFTLKIRSTKLEDSAMYFCASTGQAVLGLMETQYFGPGTRLLVL.

The chain is built from TRBV7-9 and TRBJ2-3; 9 bases agree with TRBD1. Unmatched junction bases numbered 11, after V lost 3 bases and J lost 4 bases. Germline loops: CDR1 SEHNR, CDR2 FQNEAQ (reference sequence). This CDR3 contains 17 residues. In DNA, the CDR3 is TGTGCCAGCAGCTTTAATCCTTCACAGGGGGCCTCAGATACGCAGTATTTT. It yields the protein CASSFNPSQGASDTQYF.